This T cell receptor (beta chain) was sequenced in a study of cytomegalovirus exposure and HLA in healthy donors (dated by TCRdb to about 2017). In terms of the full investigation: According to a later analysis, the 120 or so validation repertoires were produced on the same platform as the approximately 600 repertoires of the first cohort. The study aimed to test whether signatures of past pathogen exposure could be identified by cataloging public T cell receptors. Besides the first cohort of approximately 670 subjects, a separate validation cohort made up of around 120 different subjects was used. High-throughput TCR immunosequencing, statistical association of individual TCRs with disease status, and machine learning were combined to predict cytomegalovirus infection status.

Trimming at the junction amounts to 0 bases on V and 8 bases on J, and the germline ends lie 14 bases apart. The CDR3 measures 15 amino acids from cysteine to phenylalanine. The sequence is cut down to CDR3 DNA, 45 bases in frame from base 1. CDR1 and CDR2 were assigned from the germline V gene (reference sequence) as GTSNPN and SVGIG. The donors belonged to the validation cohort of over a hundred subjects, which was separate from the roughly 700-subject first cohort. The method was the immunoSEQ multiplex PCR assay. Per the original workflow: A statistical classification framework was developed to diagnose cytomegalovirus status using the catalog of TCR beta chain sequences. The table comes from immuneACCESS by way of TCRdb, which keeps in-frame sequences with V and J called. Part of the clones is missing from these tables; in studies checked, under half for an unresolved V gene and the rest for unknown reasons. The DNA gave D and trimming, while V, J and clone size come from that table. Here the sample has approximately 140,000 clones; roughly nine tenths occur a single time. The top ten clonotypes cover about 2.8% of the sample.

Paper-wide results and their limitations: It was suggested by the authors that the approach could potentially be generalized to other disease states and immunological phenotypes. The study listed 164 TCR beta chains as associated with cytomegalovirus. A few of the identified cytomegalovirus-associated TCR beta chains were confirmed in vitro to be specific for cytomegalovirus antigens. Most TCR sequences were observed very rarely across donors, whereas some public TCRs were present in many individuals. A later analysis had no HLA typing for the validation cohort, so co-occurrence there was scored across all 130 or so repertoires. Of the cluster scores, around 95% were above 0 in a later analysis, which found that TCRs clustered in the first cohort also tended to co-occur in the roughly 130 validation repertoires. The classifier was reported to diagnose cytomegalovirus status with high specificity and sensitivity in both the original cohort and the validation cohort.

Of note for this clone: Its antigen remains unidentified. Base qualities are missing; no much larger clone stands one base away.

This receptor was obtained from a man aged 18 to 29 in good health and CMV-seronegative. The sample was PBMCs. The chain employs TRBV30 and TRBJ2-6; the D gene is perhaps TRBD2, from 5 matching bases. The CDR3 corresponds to CAWSVSGFRTNVLTF. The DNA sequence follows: TGTGCCTGGAGTGTGTCGGGGTTTAGGACCAACGTCCTGACTTTC.